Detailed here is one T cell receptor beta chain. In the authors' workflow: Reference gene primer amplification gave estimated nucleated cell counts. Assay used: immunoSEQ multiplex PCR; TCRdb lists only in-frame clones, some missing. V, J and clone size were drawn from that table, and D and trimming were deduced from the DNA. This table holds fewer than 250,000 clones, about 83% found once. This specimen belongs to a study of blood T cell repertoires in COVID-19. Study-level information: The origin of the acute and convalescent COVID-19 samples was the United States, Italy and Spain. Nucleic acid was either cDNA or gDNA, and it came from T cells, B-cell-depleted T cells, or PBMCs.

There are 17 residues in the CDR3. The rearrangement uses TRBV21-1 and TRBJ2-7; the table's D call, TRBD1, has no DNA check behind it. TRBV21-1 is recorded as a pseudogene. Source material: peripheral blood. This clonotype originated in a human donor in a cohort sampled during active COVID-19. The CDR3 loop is CASSLPWKGGQGYEQYF. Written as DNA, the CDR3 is TGTGCCAGCAGCCTCCCCTGGAAAGGCGGACAGGGCTACGAGCAGTACTTC.